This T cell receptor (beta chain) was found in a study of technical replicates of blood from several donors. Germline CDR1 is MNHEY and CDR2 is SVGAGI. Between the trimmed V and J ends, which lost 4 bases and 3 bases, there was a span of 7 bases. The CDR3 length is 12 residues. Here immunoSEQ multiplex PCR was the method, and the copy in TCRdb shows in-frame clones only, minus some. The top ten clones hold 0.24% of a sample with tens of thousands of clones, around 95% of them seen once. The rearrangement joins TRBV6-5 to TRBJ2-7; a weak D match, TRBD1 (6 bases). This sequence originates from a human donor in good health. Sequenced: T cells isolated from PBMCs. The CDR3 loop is CASSLDSYEQYF. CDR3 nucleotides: TGTGCCAGCAGTTTGGACAGCTACGAGCAGTACTTC.